These 14 T cell receptor beta chains came from one sample sequenced in a study of shared clonotypes between healthy human individuals. The table came from immunoSEQ multiplex PCR; TCRdb's copy has only in-frame clones and leaves some out. Of about 2.4 million clones in the sample, around nine tenths were seen once. The sequenced material came from naive CD4+ T cells sorted from blood. As for subset: CD45RA+ positively selected. The receptors were gathered from a man younger than 35 in good health.

This rearrangement joins TRBV7-2 to TRBJ1-2; D is perhaps TRBD1 (5 bases). CDR3 length equals 14 residues. Trimming pared 1 base from V and 5 bases from J, leaving 11 bases between. Germline V gene data show CDR1 as SGHTA and CDR2 as FQGNSA. The CDR3 sequence is CASSLEPGWYGYTF. Written as DNA, the CDR3 is TGTGCCAGCAGCTTAGAGCCAGGGTGGTATGGCTACACCTTC.

The chain employs TRBV30 and TRBJ1-4; 9 nucleotides agree with TRBD1. V was pared by 0 bases and J by 8 bases, with 7 bases of the junction left unmatched. This CDR3 contains 15 residues. CDR1 GTSNPN and CDR2 SVGIG come from the germline V gene (reference sequence). This CDR3 reads CAWSVGTGRGEKLFF. The CDR3 nucleotides read TGTGCCTGGAGTGTAGGGACAGGGCGGGGGGAAAAACTGTTTTTT.

The chain's CDR3 is CASSQDMWQGAVYEQYF. CDR3 nucleotides: TGCGCCAGCAGCCAAGATATGTGGCAGGGGGCGGTCTACGAGCAGTACTTC. V is TRBV4-1 and J is TRBJ2-7; 8 nucleotides match TRBD1. CDR3 length equals 17 residues. The V gene's germline CDR1 is MGHRA and CDR2 YSYEKL. Germline trimming cut 0 bases from V and 3 bases from J; bases unmatched to any gene: 10.

V and J are TRBV21-1 and TRBJ1-1. TRBV21-1 is a pseudogene segment. This CDR3 spans 11 amino acids. CDR3 in amino acids: CASTWNTEAFF. CDR3 nucleotide sequence: TGTGCCAGCACCTGGAACACTGAAGCTTTCTTT.

In the case of this clone: At the DNA level, this CDR3 is encoded by other sequences in the same sample as well. J is TRBJ2-3 and V is TRBV7-6, with D hard to call. This CDR3 is built from 12 residues. V lost 6 bases and J 0 bases, leaving 4 bases between the germline ends. Germline-derived CDR1 and CDR2 are SGHVS and FNYEAQ. The CDR3 DNA follows: TGTGCCAGCAGTTCCAGCACAGATACGCAGTATTTT. Translated, it gives CASSSSTDTQYF.

The genes are TRBV2 and TRBJ2-2, with a possible D match to TRBD1 (6 bases). The CDR3 length is 15 residues. Per germline, CDR1 SNHLY and CDR2 FYNNEI. V lost 7 bases and J lost 6, with 18 bases in between. The DNA of the CDR3 is TGTGCCAGCACTGGATCTCAGGGGTCCGCCGGGGAGCTGTTTTTT. Its protein product is CASTGSQGSAGELFF.

The chain recombines TRBV10-3 with TRBJ2-7; a weak D match, TRBD1 (6 bases). Germline V gene sequence: CDR1 ENHRY, CDR2 SYGVKD. The germline V and J ends were trimmed by 5 bases and 3 bases, with 14 bases remaining between them. The CDR3 spans 14 residues. DNA for the CDR3: TGTGCCATCAGTACCTGGGACAATCACTACGAGCAGTACTTC. This sequence encodes CAISTWDNHYEQYF.

The rearrangement joins TRBV6-1 to TRBJ1-1, with D unclear. Germline CDR1 reads MNHNS; CDR2 reads SASEGT. This CDR3 spans 12 amino acids. The germline V and J ends were trimmed by 5 bases and 5 bases, with 9 bases remaining between them. In DNA, the CDR3 is TGTGCCAGCAGTCTCGCCCCTACTGAAGCTTTCTTT. Protein sequence: CASSLAPTEAFF.

Details on this clone: Other DNA variants within this sample encode the same CDR3. The V gene is TRBV9, the J gene TRBJ2-4, with D perhaps TRBD1 (6 bases). Trimming took 5 bases from V and 0 from J, leaving 18 bases between them. CDR1 SGDLS and CDR2 YYNGEE come from the germline V gene. The CDR3 length is 17 residues. In DNA, the CDR3 is TGTGCCAGCAGTGTAATGGACAGCGCCATAGCCAAAAACATTCAGTACTTC. Its translation is CASSVMDSAIAKNIQYF. The full variable domain, rest sourced from reference TRBV9 and TRBJ2-4, is DSGVTQTPKHLITATGQRVTLRCSPRSGDLSVYWYQQSLDQGLQFLIQYYNGEERAKGNILERFSAQQFPDLHSELNLSSLELGDSALYFCASSVMDSAIAKNIQYFGAGTRLSVL.

This sequence joins TRBV18 and TRBJ2-7, with TRBD1 matching 8 bases. This CDR3 comprises 15 residues. The ends lost 1 base at V and 4 bases at J; junction bases unmatched: 6. Germline assignment: CDR1 KGHSH and CDR2 LQKENI. The CDR3 loop is CASSPLAGGEYEQYF. The DNA of the CDR3 is TGTGCCAGCTCACCACTGGCAGGGGGCGAGTACGAGCAGTACTTC.

The chain carries TRBV19 and TRBJ1-4; D perhaps matches TRBD1 (5 bases). The CDR3 covers 17 residues. The V end lost 1 base, the J end lost 3 bases, and 15 bases lay between the germline ends. Per germline, CDR1 LNHDA and CDR2 SQIVND (reference sequence). The CDR3: CASSIARSGRSNEKLFF. The CDR3, as DNA: TGTGCCAGTAGTATAGCCCGATCAGGGAGGTCTAATGAAAAACTGTTTTTT.

CDR3 protein: CASSERGGQTGANVLTF. The CDR3 nucleotides read TGTGCCAGCAGTGAAAGGGGGGGACAGACTGGGGCCAACGTCCTGACTTTC. V and J are TRBV2 and TRBJ2-6; the D call may be TRBD1 or TRBD2 (7 bases each). Trimming pared 2 bases from V and 2 bases from J, leaving 13 bases between. Germline V lookup: CDR1 SNHLY, CDR2 FYNNEI. The CDR3 sequence is 17 residues long.

This clone occurred once. The J gene is TRBJ2-7, the V gene TRBV18; 8 nucleotides align to TRBD1. This CDR3 is 15 amino acids long. V was pared by 2 bases and J by 1 base, with 4 bases of the junction left unmatched. CDR1 KGHSH and CDR2 LQKENI come from the germline V gene. The CDR3 bases are TGTGCCAGCTCACCAGGACAGGGCTGGTCCTACGAGCAGTACTTC. It is translated as CASSPGQGWSYEQYF.

As to this clone: The junction shows a germline mismatch at one end, possibly a read error. The chain uses TRBV12-5 and TRBJ2-7; D unresolved. The CDR3 totals 19 residues. Germline lookup yields CDR1 LGHNT and CDR2 FRNRAP. The chain's CDR3 is CASGLVHGYSRVISSEQYF. For the CDR3, the DNA is TGTGCTAGTGGTTTGGTACATGGGTACTCTAGGGTTATTTCCTCCGAGCAGTACTTC.